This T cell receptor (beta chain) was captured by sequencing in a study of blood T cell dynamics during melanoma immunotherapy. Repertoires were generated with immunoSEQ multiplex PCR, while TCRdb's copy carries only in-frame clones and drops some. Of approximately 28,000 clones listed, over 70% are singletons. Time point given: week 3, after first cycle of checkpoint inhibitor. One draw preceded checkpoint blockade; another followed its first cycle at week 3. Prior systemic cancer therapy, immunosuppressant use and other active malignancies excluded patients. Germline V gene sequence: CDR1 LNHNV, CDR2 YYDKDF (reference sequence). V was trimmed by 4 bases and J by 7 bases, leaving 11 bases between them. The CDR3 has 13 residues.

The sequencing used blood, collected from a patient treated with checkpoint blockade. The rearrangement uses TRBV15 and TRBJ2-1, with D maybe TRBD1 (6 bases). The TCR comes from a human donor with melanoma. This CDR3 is CATSISGTNEQFF. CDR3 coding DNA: TGTGCCACCAGCATTTCCGGGACAAATGAGCAGTTCTTC.